The T cell receptor beta chain described here comes from a study of CD4 T cells in relation to SARS-CoV-2 and coronaviruses. Study results and caveats: In 55% to 75% of donors, memory CD4+ clonotypes crossrecognized SARS-CoV-2 and at least one common cold coronavirus spike.

Germline V gene data show CDR1 as SGHRS and CDR2 as YFSETQ. CDR3 length equals 16 residues. Sequencing used immunoSEQ multiplex PCR; TCRdb keeps in-frame clones, though not all of them. This table has 27,000 or so clones, 75% to 80% appearing once. CD4+ T cells from unexposed donors were obtained before the COVID-19 pandemic (2011-2018). The cells were cultured for under twelve days before CD4+ T cells were isolated. There are a few counts of this clone. Its antigen remains unknown. A junction boundary mismatches the germline segment, possibly from a read error. V and J are TRBV5-1 and TRBJ2-3; possibly TRBD2 for D (7 bases). The sequence came from a human donor in good health. Sample: CD4+ T cells from PBMCs, cultured in vitro. The DNA of the CDR3 is TGCGCCAGCAGCTTGGAGGGGGGGAGCCTAACAGGTACGCAGTATTTT. Translation gives CASSLEGGSLTGTQYF.